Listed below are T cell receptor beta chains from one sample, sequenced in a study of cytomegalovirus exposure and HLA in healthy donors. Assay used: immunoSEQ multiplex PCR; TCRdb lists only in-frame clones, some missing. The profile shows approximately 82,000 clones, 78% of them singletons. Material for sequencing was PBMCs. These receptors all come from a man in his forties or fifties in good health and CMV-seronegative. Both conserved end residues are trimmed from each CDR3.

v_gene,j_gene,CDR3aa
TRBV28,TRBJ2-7,ASKAGSDREQY
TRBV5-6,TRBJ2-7,ASSLSDRDYEQY
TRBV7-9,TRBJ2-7,SSSFTTGQSSYEQY
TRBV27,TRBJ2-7,ASSFSSGSEKEQY
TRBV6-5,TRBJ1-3,ASSYSTRGNTIY
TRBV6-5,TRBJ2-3,ASSYSKTGFTDTQY
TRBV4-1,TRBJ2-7,ASSQGREGRYEQY
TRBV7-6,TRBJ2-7,ASSPGLAGGPTPYEQY
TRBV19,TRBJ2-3,ASSGTSGRVDTQY
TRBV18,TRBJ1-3,ASSPLQGSSGNTIY
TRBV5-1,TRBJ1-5,ASSFGQGSNQPQH
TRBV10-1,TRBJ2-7,ASSEGRGNSREQY
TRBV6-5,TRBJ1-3,ASSYSSRPGNTIY
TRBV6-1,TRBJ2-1,ASKVGLAGYNEQF
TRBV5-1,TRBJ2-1,ASSWGQQGSVDEQF
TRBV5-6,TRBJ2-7,ASSLGGQVIYEQY
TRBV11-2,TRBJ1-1,ASSGRPGQLLMNTEAF
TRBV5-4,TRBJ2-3,ASSFGEDTQY
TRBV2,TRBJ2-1,ASYAGTHNNEQF
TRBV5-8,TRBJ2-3,ASSFSTGIPDTQY
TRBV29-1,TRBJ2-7,SVEVPGETYEQY
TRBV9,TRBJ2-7,ASSVEGSGVTYEQY
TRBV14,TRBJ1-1,ASSRLGQGNTEAF
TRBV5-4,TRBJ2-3,ASSTGGGTGTDTQY
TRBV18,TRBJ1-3,ASSPLSGQGERNTIY
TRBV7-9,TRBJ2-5,ASSSPGWQY
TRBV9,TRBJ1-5,ASSVAGDGQPQH